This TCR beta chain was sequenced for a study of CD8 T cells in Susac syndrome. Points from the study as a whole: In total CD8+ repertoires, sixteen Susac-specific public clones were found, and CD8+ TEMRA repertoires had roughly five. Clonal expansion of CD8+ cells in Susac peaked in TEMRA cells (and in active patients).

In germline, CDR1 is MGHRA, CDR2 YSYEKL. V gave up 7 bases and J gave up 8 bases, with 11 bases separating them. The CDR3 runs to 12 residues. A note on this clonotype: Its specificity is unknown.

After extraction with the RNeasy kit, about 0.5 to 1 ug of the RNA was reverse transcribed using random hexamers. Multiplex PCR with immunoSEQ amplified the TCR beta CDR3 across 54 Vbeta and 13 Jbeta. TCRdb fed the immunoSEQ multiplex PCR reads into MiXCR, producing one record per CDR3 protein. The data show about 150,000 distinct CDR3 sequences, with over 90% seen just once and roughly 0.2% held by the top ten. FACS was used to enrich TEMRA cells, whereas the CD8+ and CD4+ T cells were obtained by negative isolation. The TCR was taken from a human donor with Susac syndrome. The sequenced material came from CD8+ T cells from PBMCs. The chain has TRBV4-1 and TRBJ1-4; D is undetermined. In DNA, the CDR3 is TGCGCCAGCACCCCGTCGGGAGAAAAACTGTTTTTT. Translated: CASTPSGEKLFF.